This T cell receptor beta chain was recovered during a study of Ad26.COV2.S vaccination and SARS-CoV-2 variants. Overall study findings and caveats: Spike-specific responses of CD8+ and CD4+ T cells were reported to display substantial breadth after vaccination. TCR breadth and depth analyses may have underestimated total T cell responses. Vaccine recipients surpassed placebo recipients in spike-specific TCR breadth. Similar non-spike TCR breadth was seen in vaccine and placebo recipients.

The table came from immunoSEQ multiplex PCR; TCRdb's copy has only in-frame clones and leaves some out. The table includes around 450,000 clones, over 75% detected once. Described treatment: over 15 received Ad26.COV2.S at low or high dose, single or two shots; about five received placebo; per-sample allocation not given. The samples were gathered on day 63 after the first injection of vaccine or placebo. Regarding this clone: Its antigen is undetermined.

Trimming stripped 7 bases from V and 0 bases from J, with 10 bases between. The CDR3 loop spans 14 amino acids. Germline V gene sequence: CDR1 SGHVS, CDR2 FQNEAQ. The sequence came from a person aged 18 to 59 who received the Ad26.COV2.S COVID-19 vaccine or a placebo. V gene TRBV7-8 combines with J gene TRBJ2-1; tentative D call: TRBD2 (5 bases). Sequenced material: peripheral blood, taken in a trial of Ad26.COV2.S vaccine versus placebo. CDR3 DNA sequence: TGTGCCAGCAACCGAGCGGACTCCTACAATGAGCAGTTCTTC. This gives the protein CASNRADSYNEQFF.